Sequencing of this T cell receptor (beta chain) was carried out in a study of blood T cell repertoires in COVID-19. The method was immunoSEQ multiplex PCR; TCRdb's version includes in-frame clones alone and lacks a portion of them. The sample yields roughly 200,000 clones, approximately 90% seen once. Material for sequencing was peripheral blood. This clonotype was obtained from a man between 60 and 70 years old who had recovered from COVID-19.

This CDR3 reads CASTDRPNTGELFF. CDR3 DNA sequence: TGTGCCAGTACGGACAGACCGAACACCGGGGAGCTGTTTTTT. The rearrangement uses TRBV2 and TRBJ2-2, with TRBD1 as a possible D gene (6 bases). The CDR3 loop spans 14 amino acids. Per germline, CDR1 SNHLY and CDR2 FYNNEI. Trimming shortened V by 9 bases and J by 0 bases, and 11 bases separated the two germline ends.